This TCR beta chain was identified during a study of technical replicates of blood from several donors (dated by TCRdb to about 2017). Library preparation was by the immunoSEQ multiplex PCR assay. TCRdb took this table from immuneACCESS and kept in-frame rearrangements with V and J called. Such tables lack part of the clones; where checked against another copy, unresolved V genes explain under half of the gap, and the rest is unexplained. For this sample there are about 61,000 clones; around 97% appear just once. 0.15% to 0.25% of the sample belongs to the ten largest clones. A remark on this clone: Its antigen specificity is not known. One base away there is no much larger clone; base qualities are not given.

Source material: T cells isolated from PBMCs. The source is a human donor in good health.

The CDR3 protein: CASSPGTSGGLTYEQYF. At the DNA level, the sequence is TGTGCCAGCAGCCCCGGGACTAGCGGGGGGCTAACCTACGAGCAGTACTTC. The chain couples TRBV5-4 to TRBJ2-7; TRBD2 fits 15 bases in the junction. From cysteine to phenylalanine, the CDR3 is 17 amino acids long. The only DNA kept is the CDR3, 51 bases in frame from the first base. At the junction V is shortened by 4 bases and J by 2 bases; bases outside the gene matches: 7. CDR1 and CDR2 are drawn from the germline V gene (reference sequence): SGHNT, YYREEE.